What follows describes a single T cell receptor beta chain. Its cognate antigen is unknown. Reverse transcription of all isolated RNA meant that expressed TCRB transcripts were sequenced. Some clones are missing from TCRdb's copy, which holds only in-frame ones; the method was immunoSEQ multiplex PCR. The data show approximately 160,000 clones, approximately 10% seen once. This entry is derived from a study of beta chain features in type 1 diabetes. Study summary: Patient and healthy donor groups were alike in age, gender and cell yields. Study-wide findings and caveats: Significant though moderate, a shortening of TCRB CDR3s appeared in all four CD4+ subsets of Type 1 diabetes patients. HLA effects on TCRB rearrangement stayed unresolved here.

By way of CD45RO/CCR7/CD25/CD127/CD95/CD27, the CD4+ regulatory, stem cell-like memory, central memory and naive cells were sorted. There are 13 residues in the CDR3. Germline V CDR1 and CDR2: MNHEY, SMNVEV (reference sequence). Trimming at V came to 8 bases and at J to 4 bases, leaving 6 bases not matched to a gene. V and J are TRBV27 and TRBJ1-1; 8 nucleotides line up with TRBD1. The sequenced sample consisted of central memory CD4+ T cells from blood. The source is a man aged 25 to 45 with type 1 diabetes. The CDR3 DNA sequence: TGTGCCAGCGAATCCGGACAGGGCACTGAAGCTTTCTTT. Translated, it gives CASESGQGTEAFF.